This T cell receptor beta chain was observed in a study of cytomegalovirus exposure and HLA in healthy donors. A note on this clone: The antigen remains unidentified.

Study-level points and caveats: In the analysis, some V segments, TRBV6-2 and TRBV6-3 included, were excluded as indistinguishable. Under in vitro conditions, a few CMV-associated chains were confirmed as specific for CMV antigens. A later analysis, which compared TCR beta chains of equal frequency, found the HLA-associated ones more clonally expanded. TCR beta sequences reportedly predicted most subjects' HLA-A and HLA-B alleles accurately.

V was trimmed by 4 bases and J by 4 bases, leaving 11 bases between them. CDR3 length: 14 residues. Looked up from germline, CDR1 is LGHNA and CDR2 is YNFKEQ. The PCR ran on 60 Vbeta and 13 Jbeta primers. Using immunoSEQ multiplex PCR, the repertoire was profiled, and TCRdb retains in-frame clones only, with some absent. The table lists more than 95,000 clones, over 70% of them singletons. The source material was PBMCs. This chain links TRBV4-2 with TRBJ2-1, with TRBD1 as a possible D gene (5 bases). The source of this sequence is a woman in her fifties or sixties in good health and CMV-seropositive. The CDR3 region is CASSRARGYNEQFF. CDR3 DNA sequence: TGTGCCAGCAGCCGCGCAAGGGGATACAATGAGCAGTTCTTC.